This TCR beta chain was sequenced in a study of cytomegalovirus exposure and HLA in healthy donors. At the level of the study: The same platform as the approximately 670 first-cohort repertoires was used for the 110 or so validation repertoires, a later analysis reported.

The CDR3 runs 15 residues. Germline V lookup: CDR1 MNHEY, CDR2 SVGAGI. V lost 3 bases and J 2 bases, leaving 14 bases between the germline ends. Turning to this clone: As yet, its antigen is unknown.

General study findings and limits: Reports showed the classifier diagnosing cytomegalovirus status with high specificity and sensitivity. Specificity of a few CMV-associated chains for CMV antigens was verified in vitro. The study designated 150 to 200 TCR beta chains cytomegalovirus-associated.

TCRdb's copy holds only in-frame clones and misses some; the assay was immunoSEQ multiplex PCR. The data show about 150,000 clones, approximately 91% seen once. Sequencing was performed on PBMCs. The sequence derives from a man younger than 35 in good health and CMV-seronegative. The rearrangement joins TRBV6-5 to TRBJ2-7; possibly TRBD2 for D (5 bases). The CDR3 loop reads CASSYGSVSTYEQYF. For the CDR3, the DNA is TGTGCCAGCAGTTATGGTAGCGTTTCGACCTACGAGCAGTACTTC.